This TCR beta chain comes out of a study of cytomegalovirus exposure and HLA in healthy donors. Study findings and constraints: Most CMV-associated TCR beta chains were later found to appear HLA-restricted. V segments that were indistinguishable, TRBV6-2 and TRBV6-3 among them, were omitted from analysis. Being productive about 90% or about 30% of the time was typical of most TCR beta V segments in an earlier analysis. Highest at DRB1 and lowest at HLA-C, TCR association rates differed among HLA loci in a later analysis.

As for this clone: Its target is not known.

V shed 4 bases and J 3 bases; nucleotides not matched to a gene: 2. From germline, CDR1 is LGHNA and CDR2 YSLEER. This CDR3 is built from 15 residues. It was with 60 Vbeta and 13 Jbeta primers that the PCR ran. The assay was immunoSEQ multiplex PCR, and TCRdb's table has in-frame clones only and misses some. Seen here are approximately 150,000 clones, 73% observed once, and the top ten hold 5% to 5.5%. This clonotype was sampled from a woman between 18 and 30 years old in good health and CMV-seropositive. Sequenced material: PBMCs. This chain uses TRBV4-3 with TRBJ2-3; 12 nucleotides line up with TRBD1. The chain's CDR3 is CASSRGQGATDTQYF. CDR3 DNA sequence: TGCGCCAGCAGCCGGGGACAGGGGGCTACAGATACGCAGTATTTT.